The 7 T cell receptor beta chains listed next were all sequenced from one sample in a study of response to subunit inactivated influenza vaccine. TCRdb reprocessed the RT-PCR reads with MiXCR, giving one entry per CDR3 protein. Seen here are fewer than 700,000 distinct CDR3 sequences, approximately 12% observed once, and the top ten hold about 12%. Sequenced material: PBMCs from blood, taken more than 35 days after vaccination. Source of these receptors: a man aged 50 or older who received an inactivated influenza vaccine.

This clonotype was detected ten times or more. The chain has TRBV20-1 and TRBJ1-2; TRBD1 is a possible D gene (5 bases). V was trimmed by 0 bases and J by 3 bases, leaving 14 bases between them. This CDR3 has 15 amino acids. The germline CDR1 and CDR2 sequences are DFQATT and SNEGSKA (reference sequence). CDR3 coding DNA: TGCAGTGCTAGAGATATTCCAGGGTACGACTATGGCTACACCTTC. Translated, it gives CSARDIPGYDYGYTF.

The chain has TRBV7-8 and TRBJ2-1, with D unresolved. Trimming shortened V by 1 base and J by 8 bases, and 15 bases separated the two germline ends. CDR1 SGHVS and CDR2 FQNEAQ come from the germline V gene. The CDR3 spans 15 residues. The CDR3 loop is CASSLGTSGGYEQFF. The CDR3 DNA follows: TGTGCCAGCAGCTTAGGCACGTCAGGCGGCTATGAGCAGTTCTTC. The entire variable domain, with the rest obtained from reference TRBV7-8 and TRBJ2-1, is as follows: GAGVSQSPRYKVAKRGQDVALRCDPISGHVSLFWYQQALGQGPEFLTYFQNEAQLDKSGLPSDRFFAERPEGSVSTLKIQRTQQEDSAVYLCASSLGTSGGYEQFFGPGTRLTVL.

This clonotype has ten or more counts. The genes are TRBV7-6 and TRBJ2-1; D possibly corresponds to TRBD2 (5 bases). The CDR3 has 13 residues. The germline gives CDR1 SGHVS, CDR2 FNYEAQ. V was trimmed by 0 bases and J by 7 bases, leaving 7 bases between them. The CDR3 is CASSLASGNEQFF. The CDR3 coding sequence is TGTGCCAGCAGCTTAGCTTCGGGGAATGAGCAGTTCTTC.

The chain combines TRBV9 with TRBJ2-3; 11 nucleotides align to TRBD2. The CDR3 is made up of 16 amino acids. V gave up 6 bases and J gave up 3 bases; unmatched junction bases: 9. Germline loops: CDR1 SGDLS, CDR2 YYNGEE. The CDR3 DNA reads TGTGCCAGCACCAACCCTAGCGGGGGGAGGACAGATACGCAGTATTTT. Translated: CASTNPSGGRTDTQYF.

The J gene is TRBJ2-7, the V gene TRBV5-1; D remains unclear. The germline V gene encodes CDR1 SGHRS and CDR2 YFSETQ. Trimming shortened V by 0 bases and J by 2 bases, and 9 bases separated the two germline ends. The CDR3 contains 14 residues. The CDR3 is CASSLADAAYEQYF. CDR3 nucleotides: TGCGCCAGCAGCTTGGCGGACGCCGCCTACGAGCAGTACTTC.

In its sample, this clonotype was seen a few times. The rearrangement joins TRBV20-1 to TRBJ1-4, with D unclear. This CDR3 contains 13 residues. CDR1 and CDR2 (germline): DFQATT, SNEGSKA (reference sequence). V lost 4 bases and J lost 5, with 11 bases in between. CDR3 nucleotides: TGCAGTGCTACCGTAGGATCAAATGAAAAACTGTTTTTT. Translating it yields CSATVGSNEKLFF.

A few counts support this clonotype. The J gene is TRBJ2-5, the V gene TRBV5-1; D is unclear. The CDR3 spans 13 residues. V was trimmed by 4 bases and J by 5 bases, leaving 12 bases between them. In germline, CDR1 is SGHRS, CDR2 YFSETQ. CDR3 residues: CASSVYPQETQYF. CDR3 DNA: TGCGCCAGCAGCGTATATCCCCAGGAGACCCAGTACTTC. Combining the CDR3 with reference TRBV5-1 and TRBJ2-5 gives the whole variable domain KAGVTQTPRYLIKTRGQQVTLSCSPISGHRSVSWYQQTPGQGLQFLFEYFSETQRNKGNFPGRFSGRQFSNSRSEMNVSTLELGDSALYLCASSVYPQETQYFGPGTRLLVL.